The 8 T cell receptor beta chains in this list originate from one sample, sequenced in a study of T cell changes during pregnancy in multiple sclerosis. The method was immunoSEQ multiplex PCR; TCRdb's version includes in-frame clones alone and lacks a portion of them. The table records about 33,000 clones, around 92% of them present only once. Sample: PBMCs (not recorded whether the cells were cultured). Receptors originate from a female donor with multiple sclerosis, enrolled in a pregnancy study.

This clone was seen more than once but under ten times. The chain employs TRBV5-4 and TRBJ2-3; possibly TRBD1 for D (6 bases). The V gene lost 3 bases and the J gene lost 0 bases, with 8 bases spanning the gap. Germline V gives CDR1 SGHNT, CDR2 YYREEE (reference sequence). The CDR3 sequence is 14 residues long. The CDR3 DNA sequence: TGTGCCAGCAGCTGGGACATAAGCACAGATACGCAGTATTTT. Translating gives CASSWDISTDTQYF.

The chain carries TRBV28 and TRBJ2-7; a weak D match, TRBD1 (6 bases). V dropped 4 bases and J dropped 0 bases, with 19 bases sitting between them. CDR3 size: 17 residues. Germline CDR1 MDHEN, CDR2 SYDVKM. The CDR3 nucleotides read TGTGCCAGCAGTTCCCAGGGGCAGGGCCTCCTCTCCTACGAGCAGTACTTC. Translation gives CASSSQGQGLLSYEQYF.

The chain joins TRBV19 to TRBJ1-5; 9 nucleotides agree with TRBD1. V lost 7 bases, J lost 2 bases, and 15 bases stayed unmatched. This CDR3 contains 18 residues. Per the germline V gene, CDR1 is LNHDA and CDR2 is SQIVND (reference sequence). DNA of the CDR3: TGTGCCAGTAATCCTTCCGGAGACAGGGGGTCTGGCAATCAGCCCCAGCATTTT. As protein: CASNPSGDRGSGNQPQHF.

This chain connects TRBV30 to TRBJ2-1; 8 positions match TRBD2. Germline V gene data show CDR1 as GTSNPN and CDR2 as SVGIG (reference sequence). The CDR3 covers 15 residues. Trimming removed 0 bases from V and 4 bases from J; junction bases left unmatched: 5. The CDR3 DNA reads TGTGCCTGGAGTGTACTGGCGGGAGGTTACAATGAGCAGTTCTTC. This gives the protein CAWSVLAGGYNEQFF. Filled out from reference TRBV30 and TRBJ2-1, the complete variable domain reads SQTIHQWPATLVQPVGSPLSLECTVEGTSNPNLYWYRQAAGRGLQLLFYSVGIGQISSEVPQNLSASRPQDRQFILSSKKLLLSDSGFYLCAWSVLAGGYNEQFFGPGTRLTVL.

The V gene is TRBV19, the J gene TRBJ2-7; maybe TRBD2 (5 bases). The CDR3 is made up of 13 amino acids. Trimming pared 0 bases from V and 5 bases from J, leaving 8 bases between. Germline V gene sequence: CDR1 LNHDA, CDR2 SQIVND (reference sequence). Written as DNA, the CDR3 is TGTGCCAGTAGTATAGAGGGGAGCCACGAGCAGTACTTC. It is translated as CASSIEGSHEQYF. The entire variable domain, with the rest obtained from reference TRBV19 and TRBJ2-7, is as follows: DGGITQSPKYLFRKEGQNVTLSCEQNLNHDAMYWYRQDPGQGLRLIYYSQIVNDFQKGDIAEGYSVSREKKESFPLTVTSAQKNPTAFYLCASSIEGSHEQYFGPGTRLTVT.

DNA for the CDR3: TGTGCCAGCAGCCAAGTCGGTAGCGGGAGAGGCATCGAGACCCAGTACTTC. It encodes CASSQVGSGRGIETQYF. The rearrangement uses TRBV4-2 and TRBJ2-5, with 9 bases lining up with TRBD2. The CDR3 is 17 amino acids. With V trimmed by 1 base and J by 5 bases, 11 bases remained unmatched. CDR1 and CDR2 from the germline V gene are LGHNA and YNFKEQ.

This clone was seen once. The chain joins TRBV6-4 to TRBJ2-7; D gene uncertain. This CDR3 spans 14 amino acids. V gave up 2 bases and J gave up 1 base, with 9 bases separating them. CDR1 is MRHNA and CDR2 is SNTAGT in the germline V gene. CDR3 amino acids: CASSDGPASYEQYF. The DNA for the CDR3 is TGTGCCAGCAGTGACGGGCCAGCTTCCTACGAGCAGTACTTC.

This clone has a single count. This rearrangement joins TRBV10-3 to TRBJ1-2, with TRBD1 as a possible D gene (5 bases). This CDR3 has 13 amino acids. The V end was cut by 7 bases, the J end by 6 bases, with 15 bases between. Germline CDR1 ENHRY, CDR2 SYGVKD. The CDR3 spells CAIKSGRIDGYTF. CDR3 in DNA: TGTGCCATCAAGTCAGGGCGTATCGATGGCTACACCTTC.